Each of the 16 T cell receptor beta chains below was sequenced from the same sample in a study of T cells after posttransplantation cyclophosphamide (dated by TCRdb to the mid-2010s). Library construction relied on the immunoSEQ multiplex PCR assay. In TCRdb, the immuneACCESS table is reduced to in-frame sequences with V and J assigned. These tables do not hold every clone; where another copy was compared, an unresolved V gene accounts for under half, and the others remain unexplained. The sample table shows tens of thousands of clones, and 90% to 95% are seen once. The ten largest clones capture 2.5% to 3% of the sample. Material: PBMCs. These TCRs come from a woman in her thirties in good health and a related stem cell transplant donor.

This chain joins TRBV7-2 and TRBJ1-1, with D possibly TRBD1 on 6 matching bases. The germline V gene encodes CDR1 SGHTA and CDR2 FQGNSA. The CDR3 runs 14 residues. Trimming left V 5 bases short and J 6 bases short, with 16 bases between. CDR3 sequence (DNA): TGTGCCAGCAGCGAGCGAGGGGGGAGGGCTGAAGCTTTCTTT. This gives the protein CASSERGGRAEAFF.

The chain joins TRBV10-1 to TRBJ2-7; D might be TRBD1 (7 bases). The germline V and J ends were trimmed by 3 bases and 1 base, with 22 bases remaining between them. The CDR3 is made up of 18 amino acids. The germline V gene has CDR1 WNHNN and CDR2 SYGVQD (reference sequence). The CDR3 spells CASSEGLLRGAGSYEQYF. The CDR3 coding sequence is TGCGCCAGCAGTGAAGGGCTTCTCAGGGGGGCGGGATCCTACGAGCAGTACTTC.

The V call is TRBV2, the J call TRBJ1-3, with D unclear. There are 13 residues in the CDR3. The ends were cut back, 7 bases at V and 0 bases at J, with 7 bases in the middle. Per the germline V gene, CDR1 is SNHLY and CDR2 is FYNNEI. CDR3 region: CASTLFSGNTIYF. Here the CDR3 DNA reads TGTGCCAGCACCCTATTCTCTGGAAACACCATATATTTT.

This chain uses TRBV25-1 with TRBJ2-7; the match to TRBD1 covers 10 bases. The length of the CDR3 is 16 residues. The ends lost 4 bases at V and 4 bases at J; junction bases unmatched: 10. Germline lookup yields CDR1 MGHDK and CDR2 SYGVNS. The DNA of the CDR3 is TGTGCCAGCAGTGGGCCCCCGGGACAGGGGTCGTACGAGCAGTACTTC. Amino acid sequence: CASSGPPGQGSYEQYF.

In DNA, the CDR3 is TGTGCCAGCAGTTATAGCTCCTACGAGCAGTACTTC. Translating it yields CASSYSSYEQYF. The rearrangement joins TRBV28 to TRBJ2-7; the D is unclear. CDR3 length: 12 residues. Germline V gene sequence: CDR1 MDHEN, CDR2 SYDVKM. V lost 4 bases and J 0 bases, leaving 4 bases between the germline ends.

This chain joins TRBV7-9 and TRBJ1-1; 8 bases line up with TRBD1. The CDR3 extends over 14 amino acids. V gave up 5 bases and J gave up 4 bases; unmatched junction bases: 6. Per germline, CDR1 SEHNR and CDR2 FQNEAQ (reference sequence). The CDR3 DNA is TGTGCCAGCAGCGTTACAGGGGGGGTCACTGAAGCTTTCTTT. This gives the protein CASSVTGGVTEAFF.

The chain uses TRBV6-1 and TRBJ1-6, with a possible D match to TRBD1 (5 bases). Trimming left V 3 bases short and J 5 bases short, with 11 bases between. The CDR3 loop spans 15 amino acids. Germline CDR1 is MNHNS and CDR2 is SASEGT. CDR3 region: CASSEWGGDNSPLHF. CDR3 sequence (DNA): TGTGCCAGCAGTGAGTGGGGGGGTGATAATTCACCCCTCCACTTT.

This clone was seen a single time. This chain links TRBV19 with TRBJ1-5, with a tentative D call TRBD1 (5 bases). The V gene lost 5 bases and the J gene lost 4 bases, with 9 bases spanning the gap. This CDR3 has 13 amino acids. Germline lookup yields CDR1 LNHDA and CDR2 SQIVND (reference sequence). The CDR3 DNA follows: TGTGCCAGTAGTCTTACAGGAAATCAGCCCCAGCATTTT. Translation: CASSLTGNQPQHF.

The chain links TRBV6-6 to TRBJ1-1; D gene ambiguous. The V end was cut by 6 bases, the J end by 1 base, with 9 bases between. The CDR3 covers 13 residues. Germline assignment: CDR1 MNHNY and CDR2 SVGAGI (reference sequence). The chain's CDR3 is CASSETKNTEAFF. The CDR3 nucleotides are TGTGCCAGCAGCGAGACTAAGAACACTGAAGCTTTCTTT.

The genes are TRBV10-3 and TRBJ2-3; D call uncertain. Germline V CDR1 and CDR2: ENHRY, SYGVKD. The CDR3 totals 11 residues. Between the trimmed V and J ends, which lost 8 bases and 4 bases, there was a span of 7 bases. CDR3: CAIGRSDTQYF. The DNA of the CDR3 is TGTGCCATCGGACGCTCAGATACGCAGTATTTT.

The genes are TRBV5-1 and TRBJ2-7, with 7 bases lining up with TRBD1. The length of the CDR3 is 15 residues. Germline trimming cut 2 bases from V and 0 bases from J; bases unmatched to any gene: 5. Germline CDR1 and CDR2: SGHRS and YFSETQ. CDR3 DNA: TGCGCCAGCAGCTTTGAGGGGGCCTTCTCCTACGAGCAGTACTTC. It specifies CASSFEGAFSYEQYF.

The chain has TRBV5-8 and TRBJ1-2, with unresolved D. This CDR3 spans 14 amino acids. V gave up 5 bases and J gave up 8 bases, with 19 bases separating them. In germline, CDR1 is SGHTS, CDR2 YDEGEE. CDR3 sequence (DNA): TGTGCCAGCAGGCTACCCGGTGGTCTAGGCGGCTACACCTTC. Translating it yields CASRLPGGLGGYTF.

This chain connects TRBV19 to TRBJ1-5, with 10 bases aligning to TRBD1. CDR3 length equals 18 residues. V was pared by 4 bases and J by 3 bases, with 12 bases of the junction left unmatched. Germline values: CDR1 LNHDA, CDR2 SQIVND (reference sequence). CDR3 DNA sequence: TGTGCCAGTAGTAGGGGTCCCGGGACAGGGGCCCCCAATCAGCCCCAGCATTTT. Protein sequence: CASSRGPGTGAPNQPQHF.

The chain recombines TRBV5-1 with TRBJ1-1, with D maybe TRBD1 (5 bases). The CDR3 length is 15 residues. Germline assignment: CDR1 SGHRS and CDR2 YFSETQ. V was trimmed by 2 bases and J by 5 bases, leaving 16 bases between them. CDR3 sequence: CASSLRSGLLTEAFF. The CDR3 DNA sequence: TGCGCCAGCAGCTTACGATCAGGGCTTCTTACTGAAGCTTTCTTT.

The chain recombines TRBV7-2 with TRBJ2-7, with 9 bases matching TRBD1. The J segment lost 4 bases and the V segment lost 8 bases, leaving 12 bases of the junction unmatched. Germline CDR1 and CDR2: SGHTA and FQGNSA. CDR3 length equals 15 residues. CDR3 sequence (DNA): TGTGCCAGCGAACAAACAGGGGGCCCGGATTACGAGCAGTACTTC. It is translated as CASEQTGGPDYEQYF.

The rearrangement joins TRBV12-5 to TRBJ1-5, with TRBD1 matching 9 bases. V lost 6 bases and J lost 5; bases outside the gene matches: 8. This CDR3 spans 15 amino acids. From germline, CDR1 is LGHNT and CDR2 FRNRAP. The CDR3 sequence: CASGAGTGKHQPQHF. The CDR3 DNA reads as TGTGCTAGTGGCGCCGGGACAGGGAAACATCAGCCCCAGCATTTT.